Listed below are T cell receptor beta chains from one sample, sequenced in a study of glioma-infiltrating T cells. TCRdb called the multiplex PCR reads again in MiXCR, with one record for every CDR3 protein. The sample contains 160,000 or so distinct CDR3 sequences, around 40% of which appear only once. The sequencing input was glioma tissue, nonneoplastic brain tissue, or PBMCs (not recorded which). These receptor sequences come from a human donor with low-grade glioma or glioblastoma, undergoing nonglioma brain surgery, or in good health (not recorded which). Both conserved end residues are trimmed from each CDR3. Clone size, where shown, is once, few, many, or a class for clones that have expanded.

size,V,CDR3
NA,TRBV14,ASSQAGGMTQY
few,TRBV25-1,ASSESGGGYT
NA,TRBV20-1,SARVQGGQPQH
many,TRBV18,ASSPGLQETQY
NA,TRBV4-1,ASSQDSIQETQY
many,TRBV28,ASSSRGPLYWQETQY
few,TRBV4-2,ASSQDLLQNPVDGYT
NA,TRBV6-5,ASSDRTPGGRYNEQY
NA,TRBV5-1,ASSLVGSGDTQY
NA,TRBV4-1,ASRATSASYGEQY
once,TRBV28,ASSPTGGGEQF